The present TCR beta chain was sequenced within a study of blood T cells in healthy people across ages. The trim removed 4 bases at V and 1 base at J, leaving 9 bases unmatched. The CDR3 spans 16 residues. The germline CDR1 and CDR2 sequences are SGHRS and YFSETQ. This clonotype was seen a few times. A second PCR, run for roughly 7 to 12 cycles, used a sample-barcoded 5' primer plus a J-beta primer mix. From the 5' RACE reads, TCRdb called clonotypes with MiXCR, one entry per CDR3 protein. This sample has roughly 800,000 distinct CDR3 sequences, with roughly 50% found just once. J is TRBJ2-7 and V is TRBV5-1, with TRBD1 matching over 9 bases. The receptor's source is an elderly man in good health. The sample was blood. The CDR3 sequence is CASSPATGGWSYEQYF. The CDR3 DNA follows: TGCGCCAGCAGCCCAGCAACAGGGGGCTGGTCCTACGAGCAGTACTTC.